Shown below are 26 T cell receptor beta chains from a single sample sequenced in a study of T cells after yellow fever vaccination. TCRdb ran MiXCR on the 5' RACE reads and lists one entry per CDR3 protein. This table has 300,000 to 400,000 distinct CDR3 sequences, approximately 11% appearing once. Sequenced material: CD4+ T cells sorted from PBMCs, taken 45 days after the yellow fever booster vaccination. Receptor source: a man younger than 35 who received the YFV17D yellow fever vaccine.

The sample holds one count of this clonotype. The CDR3 protein is CATSGVSGRRSAEQFF. The CDR3 region has the DNA TGTGCCACCAGCGGGGTTAGCGGGAGGAGGTCGGCTGAGCAGTTCTTC. The chain is built from TRBV15 and TRBJ2-1; 10 bases agree with TRBD2. V trimming: 5 bases; J trimming: 9 bases; junction bases outside the gene matches: 13. Germline assignment: CDR1 LNHNV and CDR2 YYDKDF (reference sequence). CDR3 length equals 16 residues.

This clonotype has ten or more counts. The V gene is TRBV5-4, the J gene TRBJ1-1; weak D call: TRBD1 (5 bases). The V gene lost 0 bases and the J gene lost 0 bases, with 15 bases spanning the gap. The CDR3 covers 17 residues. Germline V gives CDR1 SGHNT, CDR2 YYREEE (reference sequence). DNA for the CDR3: TGTGCCAGCAGCTTGGCGGCAGGGCGTTTTATGAACACTGAAGCTTTCTTT. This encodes CASSLAAGRFMNTEAFF.

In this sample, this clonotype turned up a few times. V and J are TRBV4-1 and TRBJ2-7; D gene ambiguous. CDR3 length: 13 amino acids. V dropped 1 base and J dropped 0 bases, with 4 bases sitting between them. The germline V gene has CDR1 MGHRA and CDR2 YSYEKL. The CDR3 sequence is CASSQAVSYEQYV. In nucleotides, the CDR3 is TGCGCCAGCAGCCAAGCAGTCTCCTACGAGCAGTACGTC.

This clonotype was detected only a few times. CDR3 sequence reads: CASSRHTNTGELFF. As DNA, the CDR3 is TGTGCCAGCAGCCGTCACACGAACACCGGGGAGCTGTTTTTT. The V and J genes are TRBV7-9 and TRBJ2-2; D uncertain. In germline, CDR1 is SEHNR, CDR2 FQNEAQ (reference sequence). The CDR3 is 14 amino acids. The germline V and J ends were trimmed by 5 bases and 0 bases, with 7 bases remaining between them.

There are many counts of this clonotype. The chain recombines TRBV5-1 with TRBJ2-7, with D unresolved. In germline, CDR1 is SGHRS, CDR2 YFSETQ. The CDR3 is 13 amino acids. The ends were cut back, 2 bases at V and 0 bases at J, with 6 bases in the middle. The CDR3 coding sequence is TGCGCCAGCAGCTTTGGAGTCTCCTACGAGCAGTACTTC. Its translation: CASSFGVSYEQYF.

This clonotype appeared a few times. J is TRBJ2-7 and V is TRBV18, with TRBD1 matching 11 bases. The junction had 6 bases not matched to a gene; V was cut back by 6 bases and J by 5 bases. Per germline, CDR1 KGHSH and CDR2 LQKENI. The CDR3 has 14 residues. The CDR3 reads CASSRGQGADEQYF. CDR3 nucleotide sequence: TGTGCCAGCTCCCGAGGACAGGGGGCAGACGAGCAGTACTTC.

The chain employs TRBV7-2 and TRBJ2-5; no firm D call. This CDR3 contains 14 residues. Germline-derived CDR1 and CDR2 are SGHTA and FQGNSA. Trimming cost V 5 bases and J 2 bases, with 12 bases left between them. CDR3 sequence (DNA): TGTGCCAGCAGCCGTCCCGGACGTCAAGAGACCCAGTACTTC. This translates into CASSRPGRQETQYF.

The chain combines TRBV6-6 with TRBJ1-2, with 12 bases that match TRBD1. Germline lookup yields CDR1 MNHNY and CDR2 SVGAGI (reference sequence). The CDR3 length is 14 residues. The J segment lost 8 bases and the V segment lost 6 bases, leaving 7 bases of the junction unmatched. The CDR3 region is CASRRDRGQIGYTF. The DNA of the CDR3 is TGTGCCAGCAGAAGGGACAGGGGGCAGATCGGCTACACCTTC.

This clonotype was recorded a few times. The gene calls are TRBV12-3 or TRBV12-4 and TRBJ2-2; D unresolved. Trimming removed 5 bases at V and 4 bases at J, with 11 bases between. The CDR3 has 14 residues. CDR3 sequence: CASSPRLVTGELFF. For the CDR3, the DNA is TGTGCCAGCAGTCCCCGTCTGGTCACCGGGGAGCTGTTTTTT.

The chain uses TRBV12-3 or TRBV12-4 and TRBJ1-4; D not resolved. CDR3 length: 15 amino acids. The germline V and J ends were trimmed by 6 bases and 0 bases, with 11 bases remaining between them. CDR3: CASRREDSTNEKLFF. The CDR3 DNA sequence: TGTGCCAGCAGGAGAGAAGATTCAACTAATGAAAAACTGTTTTTT.

The CDR3: CASSKTGLKETQYF. The CDR3 DNA follows: TGTGCCAGCAGCAAAACGGGGTTGAAAGAGACCCAGTACTTC. The V gene is TRBV7-6, the J gene TRBJ2-5; D perhaps matches TRBD2 (5 bases). V gave up 5 bases and J gave up 3 bases, with 13 bases separating them. Germline V gene data show CDR1 as SGHVS and CDR2 as FNYEAQ. This CDR3 region has 14 residues.

The CDR3, as DNA: TGCGCCAGCAGCTTGGAAACTAGCGGGGGGGGCACAGATACGCAGTATTTT. Protein: CASSLETSGGGTDTQYF. V usage is TRBV5-1 and J usage is TRBJ2-3; 13 nucleotides match TRBD2. The J segment lost 1 base and the V segment lost 0 bases, leaving 2 bases of the junction unmatched. CDR3 length: 17 residues. Germline loops: CDR1 SGHRS, CDR2 YFSETQ. Full variable domain (rest looked up from reference TRBV5-1 and TRBJ2-3): KAGVTQTPRYLIKTRGQQVTLSCSPISGHRSVSWYQQTPGQGLQFLFEYFSETQRNKGNFPGRFSGRQFSNSRSEMNVSTLELGDSALYLCASSLETSGGGTDTQYFGPGTRLTVL.

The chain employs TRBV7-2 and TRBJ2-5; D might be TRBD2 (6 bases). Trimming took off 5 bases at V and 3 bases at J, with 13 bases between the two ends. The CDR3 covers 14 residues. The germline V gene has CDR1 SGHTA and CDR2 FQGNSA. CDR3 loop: CASSRGGTEETQYF. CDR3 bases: TGTGCCAGCAGCCGAGGCGGGACGGAAGAGACCCAGTACTTC.

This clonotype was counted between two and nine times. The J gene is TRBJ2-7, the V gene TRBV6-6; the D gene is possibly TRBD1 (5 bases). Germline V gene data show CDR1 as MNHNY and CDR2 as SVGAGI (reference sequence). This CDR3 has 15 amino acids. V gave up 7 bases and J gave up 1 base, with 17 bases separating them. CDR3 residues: CASKSEGEGSYEQYV. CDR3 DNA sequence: TGTGCCAGCAAATCGGAAGGGGAAGGATCCTACGAGCAGTACGTC.

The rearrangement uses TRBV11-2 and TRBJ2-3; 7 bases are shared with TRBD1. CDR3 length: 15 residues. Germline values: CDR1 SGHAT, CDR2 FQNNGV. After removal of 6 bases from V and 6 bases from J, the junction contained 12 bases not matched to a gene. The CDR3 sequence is CASSPTTGASDTQYF. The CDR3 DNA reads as TGTGCCAGCAGTCCTACTACAGGGGCATCGGATACGCAGTATTTT.

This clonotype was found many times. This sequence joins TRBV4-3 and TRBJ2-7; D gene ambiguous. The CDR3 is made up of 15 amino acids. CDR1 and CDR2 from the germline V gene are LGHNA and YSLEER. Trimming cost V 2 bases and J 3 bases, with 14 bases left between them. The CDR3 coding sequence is TGCGCCAGCAGCCAATCTTCGAACCCCTACTACGAGCAGTACTTC. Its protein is CASSQSSNPYYEQYF.

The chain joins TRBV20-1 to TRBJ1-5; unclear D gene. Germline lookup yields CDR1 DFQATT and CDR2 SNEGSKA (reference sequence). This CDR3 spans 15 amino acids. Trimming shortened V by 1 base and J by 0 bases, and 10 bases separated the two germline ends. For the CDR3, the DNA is TGCAGTGCTAGAGGGGCCCCCACTAGCAATCAGCCCCAGCATTTT. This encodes CSARGAPTSNQPQHF.

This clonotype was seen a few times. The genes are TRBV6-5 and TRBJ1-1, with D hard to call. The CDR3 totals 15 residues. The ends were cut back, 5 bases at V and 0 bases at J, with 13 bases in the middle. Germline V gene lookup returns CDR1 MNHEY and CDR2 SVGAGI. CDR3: CASSLRSFMNTEAFF. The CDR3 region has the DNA TGTGCCAGCAGTCTCCGATCTTTCATGAACACTGAAGCTTTCTTT.

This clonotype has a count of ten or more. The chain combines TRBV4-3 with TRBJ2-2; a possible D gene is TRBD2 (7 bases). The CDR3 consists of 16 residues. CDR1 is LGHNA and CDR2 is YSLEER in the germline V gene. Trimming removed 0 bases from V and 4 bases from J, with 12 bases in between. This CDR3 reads CASSQDRRGGTGELFF. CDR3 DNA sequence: TGCGCCAGCAGCCAAGATCGTAGGGGGGGCACCGGGGAGCTGTTTTTT.

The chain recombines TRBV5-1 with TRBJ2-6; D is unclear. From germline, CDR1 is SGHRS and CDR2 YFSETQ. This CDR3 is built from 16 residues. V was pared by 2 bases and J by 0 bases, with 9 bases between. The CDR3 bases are TGCGCCAGCAGCTTTGGCAGATCCTCTGGGGCCAACGTCCTGACTTTC. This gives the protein CASSFGRSSGANVLTF. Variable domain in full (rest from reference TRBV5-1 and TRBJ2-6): KAGVTQTPRYLIKTRGQQVTLSCSPISGHRSVSWYQQTPGQGLQFLFEYFSETQRNKGNFPGRFSGRQFSNSRSEMNVSTLELGDSALYLCASSFGRSSGANVLTFGAGSRLTVL.

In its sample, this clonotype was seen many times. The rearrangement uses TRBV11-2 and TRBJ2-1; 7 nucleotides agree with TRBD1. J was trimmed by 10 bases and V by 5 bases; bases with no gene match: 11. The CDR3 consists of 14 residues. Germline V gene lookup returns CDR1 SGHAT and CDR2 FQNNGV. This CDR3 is CASSPIRGLGEQFF. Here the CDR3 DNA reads TGTGCCAGCAGCCCGATTAGGGGGCTCGGGGAGCAGTTCTTC.

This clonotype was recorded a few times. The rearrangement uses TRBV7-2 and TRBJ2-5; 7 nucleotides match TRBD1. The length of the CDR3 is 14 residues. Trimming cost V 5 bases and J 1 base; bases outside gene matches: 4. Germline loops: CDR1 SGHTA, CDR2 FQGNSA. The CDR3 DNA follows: TGTGCCAGCAGCCCACGGGACAGCCAAGAGACCCAGTACTTC. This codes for CASSPRDSQETQYF.

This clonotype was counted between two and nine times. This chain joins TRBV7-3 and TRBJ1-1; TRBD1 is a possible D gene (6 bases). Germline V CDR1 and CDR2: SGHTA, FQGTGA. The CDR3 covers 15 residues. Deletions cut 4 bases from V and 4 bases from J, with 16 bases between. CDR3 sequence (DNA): TGTGCCAGCAGCTCAACGGGACAAAGGAGCACTGAAGCTTTCTTT. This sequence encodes CASSSTGQRSTEAFF.

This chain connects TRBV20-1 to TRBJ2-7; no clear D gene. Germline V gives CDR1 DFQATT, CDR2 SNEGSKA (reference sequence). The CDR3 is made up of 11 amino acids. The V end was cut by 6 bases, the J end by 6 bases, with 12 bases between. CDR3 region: CSAAGPGEQYF. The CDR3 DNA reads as TGCAGTGCGGCCGGACCGGGCGAGCAGTACTTC.

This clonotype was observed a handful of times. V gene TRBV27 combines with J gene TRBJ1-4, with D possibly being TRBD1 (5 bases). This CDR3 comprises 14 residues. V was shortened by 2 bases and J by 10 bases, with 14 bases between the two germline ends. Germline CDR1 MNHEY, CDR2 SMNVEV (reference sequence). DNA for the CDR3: TGTGCCAGCAGTTTAGACCGGGGGTTGGGAAAACTGTTTTTT. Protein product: CASSLDRGLGKLFF.

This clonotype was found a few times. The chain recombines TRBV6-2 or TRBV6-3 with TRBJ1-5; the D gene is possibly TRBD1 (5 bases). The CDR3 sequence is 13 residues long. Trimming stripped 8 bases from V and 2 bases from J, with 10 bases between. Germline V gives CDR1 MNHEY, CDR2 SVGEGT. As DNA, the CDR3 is TGTGCCAGCGCGGGGACGGGCAATCAGCCCCAGCATTTT. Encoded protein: CASAGTGNQPQHF.